This T cell receptor beta chain appears in the sequencing data of a study of T cell responses to AZD1222 COVID-19 vaccine. Study findings and constraints: The donor group comprised mostly white British people and more females; the analysis possibly underestimated clonal diversity.

The data were produced by immunoSEQ multiplex PCR, yet TCRdb's version contains in-frame clones alone and is incomplete. The data contain about 150,000 clones, about 90% of them singletons. The V gene's germline CDR1 is LGHDT and CDR2 YNNKEL (reference sequence). The V end was cut by 4 bases, the J end by 3 bases, with 12 bases between. The CDR3 runs to 15 residues. Concerning this clone itself: Antigen: not known.

Sequencing used peripheral blood, obtained 28 days after the second AZD1222 dose. This TCR derives from an adult who received the AZD1222 COVID-19 vaccine. This sequence joins TRBV3-1 (or the pseudogene TRBV3-2) and TRBJ2-2; D is possibly TRBD1 (6 bases). This chain's CDR3 is CASSPTGPDTGELFF. The CDR3 coding sequence is TGTGCCAGCAGCCCAACAGGGCCCGACACCGGGGAGCTGTTTTTT.